The 19 T cell receptor beta chains presented below share a single source sample, sequenced in a study of tumor and adjacent non-tumor tissue in lung cancer (dated by TCRdb to about 2018). Bulk unsorted tissue served as the source for RNA extraction, and RNA quality was assessed using a NanoDrop ND-1000 and an Agilent 2100. The library was produced with multiplex PCR. The instrument was an Illumina HiSeq 2500. Following protocols modified from ARM-PCR, the researchers constructed TCRbeta libraries through three rounds of nested PCR with primers (Table S4). TCRdb reanalyzed the raw reads on its own, using fastp at Q25 for trimming and MiXCR for clone calling, and kept in-frame beta chains. Rows are unified per CDR3 protein, each entry keeping the most common DNA and genes. This sample has fewer than 85,000 distinct CDR3 sequences in its table, and less than 80% of those were observed once. In total, the top ten clones hold 28% of the sample.

Sequencing used lung tumor tissue. The receptors here all came from a man aged 55 to 70 with non-small cell lung cancer.

In this sample, this clonotype turned up many times. The chain links TRBV5-1 to TRBJ1-1; 8 bases line up with TRBD1. Germline trimming cut 3 bases from V and 3 bases from J; bases unmatched to any gene: 1. The V gene's germline CDR1 is SGHRS and CDR2 YFSETQ. The CDR3 is made up of 13 amino acids. Written as DNA, the CDR3 is TGCGCCAGCAGCTACAGGGGGGACACTGAAGCTTTCTTT. This translates into CASSYRGDTEAFF.

This clonotype was recorded a few times. This chain uses TRBV5-1 with TRBJ1-5; D uncertain. The ends were cut back, 8 bases at V and 2 bases at J, with 20 bases in the middle. Germline CDR1 and CDR2: SGHRS and YFSETQ. The CDR3 has 16 residues. The CDR3 loop reads CASSLVGSNGNQPQHF. The CDR3 region has the DNA TGCGCCAGTAGCCTCGTGGGGAGTAATGGCAATCAGCCCCAGCATTTT.

This chain links TRBV29-1 with TRBJ1-2; D is undetermined. The CDR3 loop spans 17 amino acids. Germline lookup yields CDR1 SQVTM and CDR2 ANQGSEA. Trimming cost V 4 bases and J 0 bases, with 21 bases left between them. CDR3 DNA sequence: TGCAGCGTTGGGTTTAACACCAGGACGGGATCTAACTATGGCTACACCTTC. Amino acid sequence: CSVGFNTRTGSNYGYTF. Variable domain in full (rest from reference TRBV29-1 and TRBJ1-2): SAVISQKPSRDICQRGTSLTIQCQVDSQVTMMFWYRQQPGQSLTLIATANQGSEATYESGFVIDKFPISRPNLTFSTLTVSNMSPEDSSIYLCSVGFNTRTGSNYGYTFGSGTRLTVV.

Concerning this clonotype: Mismatch with germline at one junction end may stem from a read error. This sequence joins TRBV6-1 and TRBJ2-6; D uncertain. The CDR3 covers 14 residues. Germline CDR1 is MNHNS and CDR2 is SASEGT. The CDR3 DNA follows: TGTGCCAGCGGTGACAACTCTGAGGCCAACGTCCCGACTTTC. Translating it yields CASGDNSEANVPTF.

For this clonotype: A junction end diverges from the germline sequence, so it may reflect a read error. The chain combines TRBV30 with TRBJ1-1; D gene unclear. Germline loops: CDR1 GTSNPN, CDR2 SVGIG (reference sequence). CDR3 length: 13 amino acids. This CDR3 reads CVWNRGENTEAFF. Here the CDR3 DNA reads TGTGTCTGGAATAGAGGCGAAAACACTGAAGCTTTCTTT.

This clonotype was seen only once. A read error may produce the germline difference seen at one junction end. The V gene is TRBV29-1, the J gene TRBJ1-1, with D perhaps matching TRBD1 (5 bases). Germline CDR1 SQVTM, CDR2 ANQGSEA. CDR3 length equals 12 residues. The CDR3 reads CRLKEGRTETLF. CDR3 nucleotides: TGCAGGTTAAAAGAGGGGAGGACTGAAACTCTCTTT.

A few counts support this clonotype. One junction end does not reproduce the germline sequence, and a read error may be involved. The chain employs TRBV29-1 and TRBJ2-1; TRBD2 agrees at 13 bases. CDR1 SQVTM and CDR2 ANQGSEA come from the germline V gene. The CDR3 length is 13 residues. CDR3 DNA: TGCGGCGTCGGACTAGCGGGAGTGGGTGAGCAGTTCTTC. This encodes CGVGLAGVGEQFF.

As concerns this clonotype: The junction shows a germline mismatch at one end, possibly a read error. The chain employs TRBV20-1 and TRBJ2-1, with D possibly being TRBD2 (6 bases). In germline, CDR1 is DFQATT, CDR2 SNEGSKA (reference sequence). The CDR3 has 13 residues. The DNA of the CDR3 is TGCAGTGCTCGGGACTTACATTACAGTGAGCAGTTCTTC. The encoded protein is CSARDLHYSEQFF.

This clonotype was counted between two and nine times. One junction end disagrees with the germline gene, perhaps due to a read error. The V gene is TRBV20-1, the J gene TRBJ2-1; 7 nucleotides agree with TRBD2. Per the germline V gene, CDR1 is DFQATT and CDR2 is SNEGSKA (reference sequence). The CDR3 is 15 residues long. The CDR3 coding sequence is TGCAGCGCTGGGCGAGGGCTAGCGGCCTACAATGAGCAGTCCTTC. It translates to CSAGRGLAAYNEQSF.

This clonotype came up a few times. This chain joins TRBV7-8 and TRBJ1-4; tentative D call: TRBD1 (5 bases). The CDR3 length is 16 residues. Germline lookup yields CDR1 SGHVS and CDR2 FQNEAQ. Trimming removed 5 bases from V and 0 bases from J, with 13 bases in between. The CDR3 sequence: CASSKWDLATNEKLFF. Written as DNA, the CDR3 is TGTGCCAGCAGCAAGTGGGACCTTGCAACTAATGAAAAACTGTTTTTT.

Worth noting for this clonotype: This is likely a read error, given that the CDR3 carries no conserved phenylalanine or tryptophan at its end. V gene TRBV10-1 combines with J gene TRBJ2-7, with 11 bases aligning to TRBD2. From germline, CDR1 is WNHNN and CDR2 SYGVQD (reference sequence). Losses at the gene ends were 4 bases for V and 6 bases for J; bases not matched to a gene: 5. This CDR3 comprises 14 residues. CDR3 DNA sequence: TGCGCCAGCAGTGGACTAGCGGGGCTGAGCGAGCAGTACTCC. It yields the protein CASSGLAGLSEQYS.

On this clonotype itself: This may be a read error: a much more frequent sequence differs by one nucleotide. A read error is likely, as this CDR3 ends without the conserved phenylalanine or tryptophan. The chain uses TRBV11-1 and TRBJ2-5; no clear D gene. Germline assignment: CDR1 SGHAT and CDR2 FQDESV (reference sequence). V lost 6 bases and J lost 3, with 5 bases in between. This CDR3 contains 11 residues. The CDR3 DNA reads as TGTGCCAGCAGTTACGAAGAGACCCAGTACTTA. Its translation: CASSYEETQYL.

Comment on this clonotype: One end of the junction fails to match germline, which may point to a read error. V usage is TRBV7-9 and J usage is TRBJ2-5, with a weak D call TRBD2 (5 bases). Germline CDR1 is SEHNR and CDR2 is FQNEAQ (reference sequence). The CDR3 runs 13 residues. The DNA of the CDR3 is TGTGCCGGCAGCCCGAGTCGGGGAGAGACCCAGCACTTC. Protein: CAGSPSRGETQHF.

V and J are TRBV6-5 and TRBJ1-1; the D gene is possibly TRBD1 (5 bases). The CDR3 extends over 13 amino acids. Trimming took off 5 bases at V and 7 bases at J, with 14 bases between the two ends. Germline loops: CDR1 MNHEY, CDR2 SVGAGI. DNA of the CDR3: TGTGCCAGCAGTCGGCAGGGAAGCATTGAAGCTTTCTTT. Amino acid sequence: CASSRQGSIEAFF.

For this clonotype: With a much larger clone just one base away, this may be a read error. The chain carries TRBV28 and TRBJ2-2, with 11 bases that match TRBD1. CDR3 length: 17 residues. Germline values: CDR1 MDHEN, CDR2 SYDVKM. The CDR3 loop is CASKSGTGGISTGELLF. The DNA of the CDR3 is TGTGCCAGCAAATCCGGGACAGGGGGTATTAGCACCGGGGAGCTGTTATTT. Full variable domain (remainder filled in from reference TRBV28 and TRBJ2-2): DVKVTQSSRYLVKRTGEKVFLECVQDMDHENMFWYRQDPGLGLRLIYFSYDVKMKEKGDIPEGYSVSREKKERFSLILESASTNQTSMYLCASKSGTGGISTGELLFGEGSRLTVL.

At least ten counts were recorded for this clonotype. The gene calls are TRBV20-1 and TRBJ2-3, with D tentatively TRBD1 or TRBD2 (5 bases each). CDR3 length: 13 amino acids. Trimming removed 6 bases at V and 8 bases at J, with 18 bases between. Germline V gene data show CDR1 as DFQATT and CDR2 as SNEGSKA (reference sequence). The CDR3 DNA reads TGCAGTGCCGCGGGCCCGCCTCAGGGTACGCAGTATTTT. Residues: CSAAGPPQGTQYF.

The sample holds many counts of this clonotype. This chain links TRBV6-1 with TRBJ2-7; TRBD2 matches 8 bases. The CDR3 has 15 amino acids. The germline V gene has CDR1 MNHNS and CDR2 SASEGT. Losses at the gene ends were 6 bases for V and 4 bases for J; bases not matched to a gene: 11. CDR3 sequence: CASRKLVAGTYEQYF. The CDR3 DNA follows: TGTGCCAGCAGAAAACTAGTAGCGGGGACTTACGAGCAGTACTTC.

This clonotype was counted many times. The chain combines TRBV6-1 with TRBJ1-1; no definite D call. The CDR3 consists of 12 residues. Germline V gives CDR1 MNHNS, CDR2 SASEGT. Trimming cost V 3 bases and J 7 bases, with 9 bases left between them. Here the CDR3 DNA reads TGTGCCAGCAGTGAGCAACGGTATGAAGCTTTCTTT. Its protein product is CASSEQRYEAFF.

As concerns this clonotype: Mismatch with germline at one junction end may stem from a read error. The chain combines TRBV20-1 with TRBJ2-2; TRBD2 matches 11 bases. This CDR3 has 16 amino acids. The germline CDR1 and CDR2 sequences are DFQATT and SNEGSKA (reference sequence). The CDR3 loop reads CGATLAGGPETVELFF. CDR3 DNA: TGCGGTGCTACTTTAGCGGGAGGGCCGGAGACCGTGGAACTGTTTTTT.